Listed below are T cell receptor beta chains from one sample, sequenced in a study of radiation and T cells in renal cell carcinoma. The repertoire was sequenced with immunoSEQ multiplex PCR; TCRdb's copy has only in-frame clones and lacks some. The sample consists of 120,000 to 150,000 clones, 70% to 90% of them appearing once. Source: blood, taken from a patient whose treatment included radiotherapy and nephrectomy. The origin of the receptors is a woman aged 50 to 65 with renal cell carcinoma. Both conserved end residues are part of each CDR3. Each record gives: D gene, clone size, J gene, V gene, CDR3 protein, CDR3 DNA. D genes are given only for firm matches. Clone size, where shown, is once, few, many, or a class for clones that have expanded.

D gene: .
clone size: .
J gene: TRBJ2-1
V gene: TRBV6-5
CDR3 protein: CASRNHREIGDEQFF
CDR3 DNA: TGTGCCAGCAGGAACCATCGGGAGATTGGCGATGAGCAGTTCTTC

D gene: .
clone size: .
J gene: TRBJ1-1
V gene: TRBV6-5
CDR3 protein: CATTGQMPNTEAFF
CDR3 DNA: TGTGCCACGACCGGACAGATGCCGAACACTGAAGCTTTCTTT

D gene: .
clone size: .
J gene: TRBJ2-3
V gene: TRBV20-1
CDR3 protein: CSARSSGTQYF
CDR3 DNA: TGCAGTGCTAGATCCAGCGGTACGCAGTATTTT

D gene: .
clone size: .
J gene: TRBJ1-2
V gene: TRBV6-5
CDR3 protein: CASSYGAGLNYGYTF
CDR3 DNA: TGTGCCAGCAGCTACGGGGCCGGGTTAAACTATGGCTACACCTTC

D gene: .
clone size: few
J gene: TRBJ1-3
V gene: TRBV7-9
CDR3 protein: CASSPGTRHTIYF
CDR3 DNA: TGTGCCAGCAGCCCTGGGACCCGCCACACCATATATTTT

D gene: .
clone size: .
J gene: TRBJ1-3
V gene: TRBV5-4
CDR3 protein: CASSLVTAYSGNTIYF
CDR3 DNA: TGTGCCAGCAGCTTGGTGACAGCCTACTCTGGAAACACCATATATTTT

D gene: .
clone size: few
J gene: TRBJ1-1
V gene: TRBV2
CDR3 protein: CASTGLPNTEAFF
CDR3 DNA: TGTGCCAGCACGGGGCTCCCGAACACTGAAGCTTTCTTT

D gene: .
clone size: .
J gene: TRBJ2-2
V gene: TRBV19
CDR3 protein: CASSMPSSRGDTGELFF
CDR3 DNA: TGTGCCAGTAGTATGCCCTCTTCGCGGGGAGACACCGGGGAGCTGTTTTTT

D gene: .
clone size: .
J gene: TRBJ1-1
V gene: TRBV4-2
CDR3 protein: CASSQGVGWPFF
CDR3 DNA: TGTGCCAGCAGCCAGGGCGTAGGATGGCCTTTCTTT

D gene: .
clone size: once
J gene: TRBJ1-2
V gene: TRBV6-5
CDR3 protein: CASSYSLNTRAYGYTF
CDR3 DNA: TGTGCCAGCAGTTACTCTTTAAATACCAGGGCCTATGGCTACACCTTC

D gene: TRBD1
clone size: .
J gene: TRBJ2-7
V gene: TRBV5-1
CDR3 protein: CASSLGQSGSYEQYF
CDR3 DNA: TGCGCCAGCAGCCTGGGACAGTCTGGCTCCTACGAGCAGTACTTC

D gene: TRBD1
clone size: .
J gene: TRBJ1-4
V gene: TRBV4-3
CDR3 protein: CASSQEGTVGEKLFF
CDR3 DNA: TGCGCCAGCAGCCAAGAGGGGACAGTGGGGGAAAAACTGTTTTTT

D gene: .
clone size: .
J gene: TRBJ2-4
V gene: TRBV19
CDR3 protein: CASSIDRDKKNIQYF
CDR3 DNA: TGTGCCAGTAGTATAGATCGGGACAAGAAAAACATTCAGTACTTC

D gene: .
clone size: .
J gene: TRBJ2-1
V gene: TRBV9
CDR3 protein: CASSVREYNEQFF
CDR3 DNA: TGTGCCAGCAGCGTTAGGGAGTACAATGAGCAGTTCTTC

D gene: .
clone size: .
J gene: TRBJ2-2
V gene: TRBV9
CDR3 protein: CASSVVGGTGGELFF
CDR3 DNA: TGTGCCAGCAGCGTAGTAGGAGGGACGGGCGGGGAGCTGTTTTTT

D gene: .
clone size: .
J gene: TRBJ2-1
V gene: TRBV13
CDR3 protein: CASSLTTRGNEQFF
CDR3 DNA: TGTGCCAGCAGCTTAACTACGAGGGGGAATGAGCAGTTCTTC

D gene: TRBD1
clone size: .
J gene: TRBJ1-2
V gene: TRBV5-1
CDR3 protein: CASSIAQGQEGYTF
CDR3 DNA: TGCGCCAGCAGCATTGCACAGGGGCAGGAGGGCTACACCTTC

D gene: .
clone size: .
J gene: TRBJ2-7
V gene: TRBV4-1
CDR3 protein: CASSQTFRDKSYEQYF
CDR3 DNA: TGCGCCAGCAGCCAAACTTTCCGGGACAAGTCCTACGAGCAGTACTTC

D gene: TRBD2
clone size: .
J gene: TRBJ2-5
V gene: TRBV7-2
CDR3 protein: CASSSGGALEETQYF
CDR3 DNA: TGTGCCAGCAGTAGCGGGGGGGCCTTGGAAGAGACCCAGTACTTC

D gene: .
clone size: .
J gene: TRBJ1-1
V gene: TRBV18
CDR3 protein: CASSPPAGGTEAFF
CDR3 DNA: TGTGCCAGCTCACCACCGGCGGGGGGCACTGAAGCTTTCTTT

D gene: .
clone size: .
J gene: TRBJ1-1
V gene: TRBV2
CDR3 protein: CARRTTGNTEAFF
CDR3 DNA: TGTGCCAGAAGAACCACAGGGAACACTGAAGCTTTCTTT

D gene: .
clone size: .
J gene: TRBJ2-4
V gene: TRBV30
CDR3 protein: CAWSFRKNIQYF
CDR3 DNA: TGTGCCTGGAGTTTCCGCAAAAACATTCAGTACTTC

D gene: .
clone size: .
J gene: TRBJ2-3
V gene: TRBV5-4
CDR3 protein: CASSSDSPGTDTQYF
CDR3 DNA: TGTGCCAGCAGCTCCGACAGCCCGGGCACAGATACGCAGTATTTT

D gene: .
clone size: .
J gene: TRBJ2-3
V gene: TRBV11-3
CDR3 protein: CASGKQGTDTQYF
CDR3 DNA: TGTGCCAGCGGAAAGCAGGGGACAGATACGCAGTATTTT

D gene: TRBD1
clone size: .
J gene: TRBJ1-4
V gene: TRBV28
CDR3 protein: CASSPIQGTNEKLFF
CDR3 DNA: TGTGCCAGCAGTCCAATACAGGGGACTAATGAAAAACTGTTTTTT

D gene: .
clone size: .
J gene: TRBJ2-1
V gene: TRBV4-2
CDR3 protein: CASSQDGAGLRNEQFF
CDR3 DNA: TGTGCCAGCAGCCAAGATGGGGCGGGGTTGCGGAATGAGCAGTTCTTC

D gene: .
clone size: .
J gene: TRBJ1-1
V gene: TRBV5-1
CDR3 protein: CASSLIAGQGTEAFF
CDR3 DNA: TGCGCCAGCAGTCTCATAGCGGGACAAGGCACTGAAGCTTTCTTT

D gene: TRBD1
clone size: .
J gene: TRBJ1-2
V gene: TRBV4-3
CDR3 protein: CASSQGQGAVGYGYTF
CDR3 DNA: TGCGCCAGCAGCCAAGGACAGGGGGCGGTAGGCTATGGCTACACCTTC

D gene: .
clone size: .
J gene: TRBJ1-5
V gene: TRBV19
CDR3 protein: CASSIGLGFMNQPQHF
CDR3 DNA: TGTGCCAGTAGTATTGGCTTGGGGTTCATGAATCAGCCCCAGCATTTT

D gene: TRBD1
clone size: .
J gene: TRBJ2-2
V gene: TRBV7-2
CDR3 protein: CASSLAPDRVVFGELFF
CDR3 DNA: TGTGCCAGCAGCTTAGCCCCGGACAGGGTGGTTTTCGGGGAGCTGTTTTTT

D gene: TRBD2
clone size: .
J gene: TRBJ2-1
V gene: TRBV10-3
CDR3 protein: CAITEAGAYNEQFF
CDR3 DNA: TGTGCCATCACCGAGGCGGGAGCCTACAATGAGCAGTTCTTC

D gene: .
clone size: .
J gene: TRBJ2-1
V gene: TRBV5-1
CDR3 protein: CASSLAPSTDNEQFF
CDR3 DNA: TGCGCCAGCAGCTTGGCGCCCTCAACGGACAATGAGCAGTTCTTC

D gene: .
clone size: .
J gene: TRBJ1-5
V gene: TRBV5-1
CDR3 protein: CASSLDGQNQPQHF
CDR3 DNA: TGCGCCAGCAGCTTGGACGGACAAAATCAGCCCCAGCATTTT

D gene: TRBD1
clone size: .
J gene: TRBJ1-3
V gene: TRBV4-2
CDR3 protein: CASSQEAGGSSGNTIYF
CDR3 DNA: TGTGCCAGCAGCCAAGAGGCAGGGGGAAGCTCTGGAAACACCATATATTTT

D gene: .
clone size: .
J gene: TRBJ1-3
V gene: TRBV9
CDR3 protein: CASSVGQPGNTIYF
CDR3 DNA: TGTGCCAGCAGCGTAGGACAGCCTGGAAACACCATATATTTT

D gene: TRBD1
clone size: .
J gene: TRBJ1-3
V gene: TRBV4-1
CDR3 protein: CASSHPGQEPGNTIYF
CDR3 DNA: TGCGCCAGCAGCCATCCGGGACAGGAGCCTGGAAACACCATATATTTT

D gene: .
clone size: .
J gene: TRBJ2-7
V gene: TRBV7-8
CDR3 protein: CASSLGDLGSREQYF
CDR3 DNA: TGTGCCAGCAGCTTAGGGGACCTGGGGTCGAGGGAGCAGTACTTC

D gene: .
clone size: .
J gene: TRBJ2-1
V gene: TRBV4-3
CDR3 protein: CASSQVLTEGYNEQFF
CDR3 DNA: TGCGCCAGCAGCCAAGTGTTGACAGAGGGGTACAATGAGCAGTTCTTC

D gene: TRBD2
clone size: once
J gene: TRBJ2-7
V gene: TRBV7-2
CDR3 protein: CASSFFPTSGFYEQYF
CDR3 DNA: TGTGCCAGCAGCTTCTTCCCGACTAGCGGGTTTTACGAGCAGTACTTC

D gene: TRBD1
clone size: .
J gene: TRBJ1-2
V gene: TRBV5-8
CDR3 protein: CASSRDRDYGYTF
CDR3 DNA: TGTGCCAGCAGCAGGGACAGGGACTATGGCTACACCTTC

D gene: TRBD2
clone size: .
J gene: TRBJ2-7
V gene: TRBV4-2
CDR3 protein: CASSLGALAGVAYEQYF
CDR3 DNA: TGTGCCAGCAGCCTGGGGGCACTAGCGGGAGTAGCCTACGAGCAGTACTTC

D gene: .
clone size: .
J gene: TRBJ2-7
V gene: TRBV5-5
CDR3 protein: CASSFGTAGYEQYF
CDR3 DNA: TGTGCCAGCAGCTTTGGGACCGCGGGCTACGAGCAGTACTTC

D gene: TRBD2
clone size: .
J gene: TRBJ2-5
V gene: TRBV10-2
CDR3 protein: CASSLLAGGRSRQETQYF
CDR3 DNA: TGCGCCAGCAGTTTGCTAGCGGGGGGGCGGTCACGGCAAGAGACCCAGTACTTC

D gene: TRBD1
clone size: .
J gene: TRBJ2-1
V gene: TRBV18
CDR3 protein: CASSGRDRVSEQFF
CDR3 DNA: TGTGCCAGCTCAGGCCGGGACAGGGTAAGTGAGCAGTTCTTC